These 8 T cell receptor beta chains were sequenced from one sample in a study of technical replicates of blood from a handful of donors. The method was immunoSEQ multiplex PCR; TCRdb's version includes in-frame clones alone and lacks a portion of them. In the table there are around 70,000 clones, around 93% of which are singletons. Sequencing was performed on T cells isolated from PBMCs. The receptors originated from a human donor in good health.

The chain is built from TRBV5-4 and TRBJ1-3; D might be TRBD1 (6 bases). The CDR3 extends over 16 amino acids. Germline assignment: CDR1 SGHNT and CDR2 YYREEE (reference sequence). Trimming removed 4 bases from V and 1 base from J, with 15 bases in between. The CDR3 is CASSPQRGSSGNTIYF. Written as DNA, the CDR3 is TGTGCCAGCAGCCCCCAGAGGGGGTCATCTGGAAACACCATATATTTT. The full variable domain, its missing parts supplied by reference TRBV5-4 and TRBJ1-3, is ETGVTQSPTHLIKTRGQQVTLRCSSQSGHNTVSWYQQALGQGPQFIFQYYREEENGRGNFPPRFSGLQFPNYSSELNVNALELDDSALYLCASSPQRGSSGNTIYFGEGSWLTVV.

The gene calls are TRBV5-1 and TRBJ2-1; D perhaps matches TRBD1 (5 bases). Germline CDR1 SGHRS, CDR2 YFSETQ. This CDR3 comprises 15 residues. Trimming removed 5 bases at V and 5 bases at J, with 17 bases between. The CDR3 coding sequence is TGCGCCAGCAGTATATGGGGCGTTGTCCACAATGAGCAGTTCTTC. As protein: CASSIWGVVHNEQFF.

The J gene is TRBJ1-2, the V gene TRBV7-2; tentatively, D is TRBD1 (5 bases). CDR1 SGHTA and CDR2 FQGNSA come from the germline V gene. The CDR3 sequence is 18 residues long. V lost 5 bases to trimming and J lost 8 bases, with 30 bases between them. The CDR3, as DNA: TGTGCCAGCAGCCCACGTCAACTTAGCGGGGCCCTACTCTACGGCTACACCTTC. Residues: CASSPRQLSGALLYGYTF.

The rearrangement uses TRBV29-1 and TRBJ2-3, with 8 bases identical to TRBD2. V was pared by 6 bases and J by 1 base, with 9 bases of the junction left unmatched. Germline loops: CDR1 SQVTM, CDR2 ANQGSEA. This CDR3 spans 15 amino acids. CDR3 sequence: CSVTYAGGRTDTQYF. CDR3 coding DNA: TGCAGCGTAACTTACGCGGGGGGACGCACAGATACGCAGTATTTT.

The chain joins TRBV27 to TRBJ1-2; D remains unclear. This CDR3 contains 13 residues. V shed 5 bases and J shed 2 bases, with 9 bases lying between them. CDR1 MNHEY and CDR2 SMNVEV come from the germline V gene (reference sequence). The CDR3 loop is CASSPLLNYGYTF. The DNA of the CDR3 is TGTGCCAGCAGTCCTCTCCTAAACTATGGCTACACCTTC.

The chain joins TRBV5-4 to TRBJ1-2; D ambiguous. The germline V gene encodes CDR1 SGHNT and CDR2 YYREEE (reference sequence). The CDR3 has 16 amino acids. Trimming left V 4 bases short and J 4 bases short, with 20 bases between. The CDR3 sequence is CASSLSTATHPYGYTF. For the CDR3, the DNA is TGTGCCAGCAGCCTGTCAACTGCGACTCATCCCTATGGCTACACCTTC.

The chain employs TRBV7-9 and TRBJ1-5, with a tentative D call TRBD1 (5 bases). The ends were cut back, 4 bases at V and 6 bases at J, with 13 bases in the middle. The CDR3 is made up of 14 amino acids. In germline, CDR1 is SEHNR, CDR2 FQNEAQ (reference sequence). The CDR3 DNA reads TGTGCCAGCAGCTGGACGCAGGGTGTTCAGCCCCAGCATTTT. Translated: CASSWTQGVQPQHF.

This chain connects TRBV6-5 to TRBJ2-2; 11 nucleotides match TRBD2. J was trimmed by 8 bases and V by 7 bases; bases with no gene match: 9. The CDR3 has 15 residues. Germline CDR1 MNHEY, CDR2 SVGAGI. This chain's CDR3 is CASIKISGRAGELFF. The CDR3 DNA follows: TGTGCCAGCATTAAAATTAGCGGGAGGGCAGGGGAGCTGTTTTTT.